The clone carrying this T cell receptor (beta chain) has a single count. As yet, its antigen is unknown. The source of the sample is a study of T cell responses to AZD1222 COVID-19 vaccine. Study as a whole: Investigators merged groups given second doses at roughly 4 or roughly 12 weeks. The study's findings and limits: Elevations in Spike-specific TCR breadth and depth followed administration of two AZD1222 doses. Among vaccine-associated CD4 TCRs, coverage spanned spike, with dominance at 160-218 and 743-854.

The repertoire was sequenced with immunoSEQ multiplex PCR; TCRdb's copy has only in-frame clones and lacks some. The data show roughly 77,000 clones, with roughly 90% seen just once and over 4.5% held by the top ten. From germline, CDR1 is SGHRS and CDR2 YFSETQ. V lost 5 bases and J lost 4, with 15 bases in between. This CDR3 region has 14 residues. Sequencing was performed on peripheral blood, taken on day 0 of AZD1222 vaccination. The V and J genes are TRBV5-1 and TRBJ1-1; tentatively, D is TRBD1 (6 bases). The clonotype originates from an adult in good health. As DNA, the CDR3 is TGCGCCAGCAGGGGGGGGCAGGGAGGCACTGAAGCTTTCTTT. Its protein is CASRGGQGGTEAFF.